Sequencing of this T cell receptor (beta chain) was carried out in a study of cytomegalovirus exposure and HLA in healthy donors. The CDR3 has 18 residues. This clone was counted many times. Its antigen is still unknown. General study results and limits: TRBV6-2, TRBV6-3 and some other V segments were unresolvable in 87-base-pair reads. CMV serostatus was the only immune exposure information that was available.

The PCR contained 60 Vbeta and 13 Jbeta primers. Original processing notes: A follow-up analysis tallied about 80 million unique TCR beta chains, roughly 11 million shared. Repertoires were generated with immunoSEQ multiplex PCR, while TCRdb's copy carries only in-frame clones and drops some. From that table come the V and J calls and clone size; the DNA was used to work out D and trimming. The sample contains under 150,000 clones, 83% of which appear only once. This sequence originates from a girl aged 2 to 10 in good health and CMV-seronegative. This chain uses TRBV21-1 with TRBJ2-6; the D segment call TRBD1 is taken from the table without a DNA check. TRBV21-1 is recorded as a pseudogene. Sequencing was done on a sample of PBMCs. CDR3 region: CASSKKGTGGSGANVLTF. In DNA, the CDR3 is TGTGCCAGCAGCAAAAAAGGGACAGGGGGCTCTGGGGCCAACGTCCTGACTTTC.